A selection of T cell receptor beta chains follows, all from one sample in a study of T-cell memory formation after mild COVID-19. TCRdb reprocessed the 5' RACE reads via MiXCR and lists one record per CDR3 protein. Of 500,000 to 600,000 distinct CDR3 sequences in the sample, roughly 17% are singletons; the top ten hold approximately 12%. Sequenced: PBMCs or a T cell subset sorted from them (not recorded which). Source of these receptors: an adult woman who had mild COVID-19 (a few samples of this study predate the infection). Cell type and time point are not known. Each CDR3 is given with its conserved first and last residue. D genes are given only for firm matches. Not every row has a clone size; where given, it reads once, few, many or a size class.

v_call,d_call,clone_size,j_call,cdr3_nt,cdr3_aa
TRBV5-1,.,.,TRBJ2-1,TGCGCCAGCAGCTTGTGGCAGACCAACAATGAGCAGTTCTTC,CASSLWQTNNEQFF
TRBV20-1,TRBD2,.,TRBJ2-7,TGCAGTGCTAGAGAGTCCGCGGGGGGATCCTACGAGCAGTACTTC,CSARESAGGSYEQYF
TRBV7-3,TRBD2,.,TRBJ2-2,TGTGCCAGCAGCTTATCCGGGGGGGCCAATACCGGGGAGCTGTTTTTT,CASSLSGGANTGELFF
TRBV20-1,TRBD1,.,TRBJ1-2,TGCAGTGCTCCGGACAGGGTATTAGGCTACACCTTC,CSAPDRVLGYTF
TRBV7-2,.,many,TRBJ2-3,TGTGCCAGCAGCGTCAGCGGTGCCAAGCAAGATACGCAGTATTTT,CASSVSGAKQDTQYF
TRBV5-6,.,.,TRBJ2-7,TGTGCCAGCAGCCCCCTCGAGGATTACGAGCAGTACTTC,CASSPLEDYEQYF
TRBV11-2,.,.,TRBJ1-2,TGTGCCAGCAGCTTAGTGGGCAGGGTTTATGGCTACACCTTC,CASSLVGRVYGYTF
TRBV4-1,.,.,TRBJ1-5,TGCGCCAGCAGCCAAGATCGGAGGGCGACCCAGCATTTT,CASSQDRRATQHF
TRBV30,.,.,TRBJ1-2,TGTGCCTGGAGGACCACAGGGTCTAACTATGGCTACACCTTC,CAWRTTGSNYGYTF
TRBV7-2,.,few,TRBJ1-2,TGTGCCAGCGGAGCACGCTACACCTTC,CASGARYTF
TRBV12-3/TRBV12-4,.,many,TRBJ2-7,TGTGCCAGCACTCAAACTGGGGCAGGGGACTACGAGCAGTACTTC,CASTQTGAGDYEQYF
TRBV5-1,TRBD1,.,TRBJ1-2,TGCGCCAGCAGCTTGAGGCAGGGGGATGGCTACACCTTC,CASSLRQGDGYTF